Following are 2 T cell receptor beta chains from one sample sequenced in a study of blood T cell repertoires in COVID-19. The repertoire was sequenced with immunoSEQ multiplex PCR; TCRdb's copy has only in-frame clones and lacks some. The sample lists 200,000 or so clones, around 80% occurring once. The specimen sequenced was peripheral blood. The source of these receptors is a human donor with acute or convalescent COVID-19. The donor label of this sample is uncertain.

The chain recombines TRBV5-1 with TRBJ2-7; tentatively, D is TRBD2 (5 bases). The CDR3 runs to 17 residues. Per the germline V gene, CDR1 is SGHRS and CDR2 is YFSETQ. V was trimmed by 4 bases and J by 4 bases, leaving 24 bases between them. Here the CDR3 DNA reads TGCGCCAGCAGCCGCGGGCCCAGCAGCCAAAAAGGGTACGAGCAGTACTTC. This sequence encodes CASSRGPSSQKGYEQYF.

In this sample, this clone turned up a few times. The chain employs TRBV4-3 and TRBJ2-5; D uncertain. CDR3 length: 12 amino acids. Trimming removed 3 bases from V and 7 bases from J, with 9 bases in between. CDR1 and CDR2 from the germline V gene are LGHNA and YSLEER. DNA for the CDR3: TGCGCCAGCAGCCACCGCACGGGGACCCAGTACTTC. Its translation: CASSHRTGTQYF.